This is a list of T cell receptor beta chains from one sample in a study of identical twins. Using its own MiXCR run on the 5' RACE reads, TCRdb lists one record per CDR3 protein. The top ten clones hold just over 14% of a sample with approximately 230,000 distinct CDR3 sequences, 5.5% to 7.5% of them seen once. These data were also reused for a study on T cells expressing NK-cell markers.

Sequenced sample: CD8+ T cells sorted from blood. These receptor sequences come from a young woman in good health. Each CDR3 is given with its conserved first and last residue. A D gene is named only where the DNA matches it firmly. Size is omitted from some rows. Given values are once, few, many or a class for expanded clones.

size	V	J	D	CDR3	DNA
NA	TRBV2	TRBJ2-1	TRBD2	CASRFSGLAGDNEQFF	TGTGCCAGCAGGTTCTCGGGACTAGCGGGGGACAATGAGCAGTTCTTC
many	TRBV5-6	TRBJ2-3	TRBD2	CASSLAGLAGGPLADTQYF	TGTGCCAGCAGCTTGGCCGGACTAGCGGGGGGGCCCTTGGCAGATACGCAGTATTTT
few	TRBV6-1	TRBJ2-7	TRBD2	CASKVGLAGSFSYEQYF	TGTGCCAGCAAAGTGGGACTAGCGGGATCCTTCTCCTACGAGCAGTACTTC
NA	TRBV20-1	TRBJ1-5	NA	CSASSGALSSNQPQHF	TGCAGTGCGAGCTCCGGGGCCCTTAGCAGCAATCAGCCCCAGCATTTT
few	TRBV10-1	TRBJ2-7	NA	CASSGGPRDGTYEQYF	TGCGCCAGCAGTGGCGGGCCGCGGGACGGTACCTACGAGCAGTACTTC
few	TRBV6-5	TRBJ2-3	NA	CASSYSRQLTDTQYF	TGTGCCAGCAGTTACTCTAGACAGCTCACAGATACGCAGTATTTT
many	TRBV27	TRBJ1-5	TRBD1	CASSPGQGGQPQHF	TGTGCCAGCAGTCCTGGACAGGGGGGGCAGCCCCAGCATTTT
few	TRBV20-1	TRBJ2-1	NA	CSARSGDEQFF	TGCAGTGCTAGGTCTGGGGATGAGCAGTTCTTC
few	TRBV2	TRBJ2-3	NA	CASTEGTPDTQYF	TGTGCCAGCACTGAGGGGACCCCAGATACGCAGTATTTT
many	TRBV12-3/TRBV12-4	TRBJ2-2	NA	CASSPSGGGELFF	TGTGCCAGCAGTCCCTCGGGTGGCGGGGAGCTGTTTTTT
NA	TRBV4-2	TRBJ2-1	TRBD2	CASSPGLAENEQFF	TGTGCCAGCAGCCCGGGACTAGCGGAAAATGAGCAGTTCTTC
NA	TRBV20-1	TRBJ2-3	NA	CSSRGDTQYF	TGCAGTTCCCGAGGAGATACGCAGTATTTT
NA	TRBV10-3	TRBJ1-1	NA	CAILDGGGEAFF	TGTGCCATCCTAGACGGCGGCGGTGAAGCTTTCTTT
NA	TRBV9	TRBJ2-7	NA	CASSVGSTYEQYF	TGTGCCAGCAGCGTAGGGAGTACTTACGAGCAGTACTTC
NA	TRBV5-1	TRBJ1-2	NA	CASSLDVLRYGYTF	TGCGCCAGCAGCTTGGATGTACTCCGCTATGGCTACACCTTC
many	TRBV5-6	TRBJ2-1	NA	CASSLGQGGGEQFF	TGTGCCAGCAGCCTAGGACAGGGCGGGGGTGAGCAGTTCTTC
NA	TRBV6-1	TRBJ1-6	TRBD1	CASTQQGAYSPLHF	TGTGCCAGCACTCAACAGGGGGCTTATTCACCCCTCCACTTT
few	TRBV27	TRBJ2-5	NA	CASSLGPRRLSGEETQYF	TGTGCCAGCAGTTTAGGTCCCCGTCGACTGTCGGGGGAAGAGACCCAGTACTTC
NA	TRBV6-2/TRBV6-3	TRBJ1-1	NA	CASQTTYGPRNTEAFF	TGTGCCAGCCAAACCACCTACGGACCGCGGAACACTGAAGCTTTCTTT
many	TRBV12-3/TRBV12-4	TRBJ2-3	TRBD2	CASRPPSPGGPTDTQYF	TGTGCCAGCAGACCCCCCAGCCCGGGGGGGCCGACAGATACGCAGTATTTT
few	TRBV20-1	TRBJ2-1	TRBD2	CSARDLGLEQFF	TGCAGTGCTAGAGATCTGGGACTAGAGCAGTTCTTC
many	TRBV29-1	TRBJ1-3	TRBD1	CSATGGQGNTIYF	TGCAGCGCGACAGGGGGCCAAGGAAACACCATATATTTT
few	TRBV27	TRBJ2-1	TRBD2	CASFGGREFF	TGTGCCAGTTTTGGCGGGAGAGAGTTCTTC
NA	TRBV20-1	TRBJ2-4	TRBD2	CSARELAGAKNIQYF	TGCAGTGCTAGAGAACTAGCGGGAGCCAAAAACATTCAGTACTTC
few	TRBV3-1	TRBJ1-1	NA	CASSQDGGSGNTEAFF	TGTGCCAGCAGCCAAGATGGGGGGTCGGGGAACACTGAAGCTTTCTTT
many	TRBV27	TRBJ1-2	NA	CASSYREDSYGYTF	TGTGCCAGCAGCTACAGGGAAGACAGCTATGGCTACACCTTC
many	TRBV3-1	TRBJ2-1	NA	CASSPGSWNPFF	TGTGCCAGCAGCCCCGGGTCCTGGAACCCGTTCTTC
few	TRBV7-4	TRBJ1-6	NA	CASSLSLAAPRNSPLHF	TGTGCCAGCAGCTTAAGTCTTGCAGCACCTCGGAATTCACCCCTCCACTTT
many	TRBV6-5	TRBJ2-1	TRBD2	CASSSTGTSGSDEQFF	TGTGCCAGCAGTTCAACCGGGACTAGCGGAAGTGATGAGCAGTTCTTC
few	TRBV7-8	TRBJ2-1	NA	CASSLTSWTGRNEQFF	TGTGCCAGCAGCCTAACCTCCTGGACGGGGAGAAATGAGCAGTTCTTC
many	TRBV27	TRBJ1-2	NA	CASSFWARPRDNNGYTF	TGTGCCAGCAGTTTTTGGGCGCGGCCCCGGGACAATAATGGCTACACCTTC
few	TRBV13	TRBJ2-5	TRBD2	CASSYTELAGGQETQYF	TGTGCCAGCAGCTACACGGAACTAGCGGGGGGCCAAGAGACCCAGTACTTC
NA	TRBV9	TRBJ2-3	TRBD2	CASSVAGLAGPTATDTQYF	TGTGCCAGCAGCGTAGCGGGACTAGCGGGGCCCACAGCCACAGATACGCAGTATTTT
NA	TRBV9	TRBJ2-2	TRBD1	CASSGDSTGELFF	TGTGCCAGCAGCGGGGACAGCACCGGGGAGCTGTTTTTT
NA	TRBV29-1	TRBJ2-5	TRBD2	CSVVPGGPRETQYF	TGCAGCGTGGTACCGGGAGGGCCGAGGGAGACCCAGTACTTC
once	TRBV19	TRBJ2-1	NA	CARPRHVSYNEQFF	TGTGCCAGACCAAGACACGTCTCCTACAATGAGCAGTTCTTC
NA	TRBV7-8	TRBJ2-5	NA	CASSSPLAQETQYF	TGTGCCAGCAGCTCCCCTCTGGCGCAAGAGACCCAGTACTTC
NA	TRBV27	TRBJ2-5	TRBD2	CASSLTLAGVETQYF	TGTGCCAGCAGTTTAACCCTAGCGGGGGTGGAGACCCAGTACTTC